The 16 T cell receptor beta chains reported below all come from one sample, sequenced in a study of blood T cell repertoires in COVID-19. Data came from immunoSEQ multiplex PCR; TCRdb stores just in-frame clones and leaves some out. The data hold 250,000 or so clones, with more than 80% observed a single time. Sequencing was done on a sample of PBMCs or T cells enriched from blood (not recorded which). The receptor set was obtained from a woman in her twenties or thirties with acute COVID-19.

The chain recombines TRBV4-1 with TRBJ2-7; TRBD1 matches 7 bases. Trimming removed 0 bases from V and 2 bases from J; junction bases left unmatched: 10. This CDR3 has 17 residues. Germline CDR1 MGHRA, CDR2 YSYEKL. Here the CDR3 reads CASSQDLRDSRPYEQYF. The CDR3 DNA reads TGCGCCAGCAGCCAAGACCTCCGGGACAGCAGGCCCTACGAGCAGTACTTC.

The chain links TRBV5-4 to TRBJ2-2, with TRBD2 matching 9 bases. With 5 bases clipped from V and 10 bases from J, the junction kept 9 bases outside the gene matches. The CDR3 length is 14 residues. Germline V lookup: CDR1 SGHNT, CDR2 YYREEE (reference sequence). The CDR3 coding sequence is TGTGCCAGCAGTTCGGTGGTAGCGGGAGTGGAGCTGTTTTTT. This translates into CASSSVVAGVELFF.

This clone was seen once. This sequence joins TRBV9 and TRBJ2-1, with 8 bases that match TRBD2. Trimming removed 2 bases from V and 6 bases from J; junction bases left unmatched: 7. This CDR3 comprises 15 residues. The germline CDR1 and CDR2 sequences are SGDLS and YYNGEE. CDR3 coding DNA: TGTGCCAGCAGCGTGACGGGACTAGGGTTCAATGAGCAGTTCTTC. Translating gives CASSVTGLGFNEQFF.

This chain uses TRBV15 with TRBJ1-5, with TRBD1 matching 8 bases. The length of the CDR3 is 17 residues. Trimming cost V 3 bases and J 3 bases; bases outside gene matches: 10. Germline V gene data show CDR1 as LNHNV and CDR2 as YYDKDF (reference sequence). CDR3 in amino acids: CATSRIGQGQNNQPQHF. The CDR3 DNA is TGTGCCACCAGCAGGATCGGACAGGGACAGAACAATCAGCCCCAGCATTTT.

V is TRBV7-3 and J is TRBJ2-1; perhaps TRBD2 as D (5 bases). The CDR3 is 15 amino acids. V lost 5 bases and J 0 bases, leaving 11 bases between the germline ends. The germline gives CDR1 SGHTA, CDR2 FQGTGA. The CDR3, as DNA: TGTGCCAGCAGCCCCCAGAGGGACTCCTACAATGAGCAGTTCTTC. Protein: CASSPQRDSYNEQFF.

This chain connects TRBV5-1 to TRBJ2-3; a possible D gene is TRBD2 (5 bases). The CDR3 is made up of 16 amino acids. The germline gives CDR1 SGHRS, CDR2 YFSETQ. V lost 4 bases and J lost 3, with 18 bases in between. In DNA, the CDR3 is TGCGCCAGCAGCCCTGGGGAATTAGGAGGTACAGATACGCAGTATTTT. Residues: CASSPGELGGTDTQYF.

This chain uses TRBV9 with TRBJ2-7, with D possibly being TRBD2 (5 bases). This CDR3 has 14 residues. V shed 4 bases and J shed 2 bases, with 13 bases lying between them. Germline V gene sequence: CDR1 SGDLS, CDR2 YYNGEE. In nucleotides, the CDR3 is TGTGCCAGCAGCCCCCGCCGGGAAACCTACGAGCAGTACTTC. Translation: CASSPRRETYEQYF.

This chain uses TRBV6-5 with TRBJ2-5; D gene uncertain. Germline V gene data show CDR1 as MNHEY and CDR2 as SVGAGI. Trimming took off 8 bases at V and 1 base at J, with 11 bases between the two ends. This CDR3 spans 13 amino acids. CDR3 loop: CASAHTFQETQYF. CDR3 DNA: TGTGCCAGCGCCCACACCTTCCAAGAGACCCAGTACTTC.

The chain has TRBV18 and TRBJ1-3; 7 positions agree with TRBD1. Germline V gene sequence: CDR1 KGHSH, CDR2 LQKENI. CDR3 length: 18 amino acids. V gave up 6 bases and J gave up 4 bases; unmatched junction bases: 18. The DNA for the CDR3 is TGTGCCAGCTCCCCAAAAGCACAGGGGATCGGTACCGGAAACACCATATATTTT. Amino acid sequence: CASSPKAQGIGTGNTIYF. The whole variable domain, remainder taken from reference TRBV18 and TRBJ1-3, is NAGVMQNPRHLVRRRGQEARLRCSPMKGHSHVYWYRQLPEEGLKFMVYLQKENIIDESGMPKERFSAEFPKEGPSILRIQQVVRGDSAAYFCASSPKAQGIGTGNTIYFGEGSWLTVV.

This chain joins TRBV27 and TRBJ1-1; no reliable D call. Germline CDR1 and CDR2: MNHEY and SMNVEV (reference sequence). V shed 2 bases and J shed 1 base, with 17 bases lying between them. The CDR3 is made up of 17 amino acids. CDR3 DNA: TGTGCCAGCAGTTTAGGGAATTTGGGGAGAAAGAACACTGAAGCTTTCTTT. This sequence encodes CASSLGNLGRKNTEAFF.

The gene calls are TRBV4-2 and TRBJ2-7; 8 bases are a match to TRBD1. This CDR3 is 13 amino acids long. Germline V CDR1 and CDR2: LGHNA, YNFKEQ. After removal of 4 bases from V and 3 bases from J, the junction contained 2 bases not matched to a gene. The CDR3 DNA is TGTGCCAGCAGCCGGGACAGGAACTACGAGCAGTACTTC. This sequence encodes CASSRDRNYEQYF.

This clone was detected only once. CDR3 sequence reads: CASRRGGSYEQYF. As DNA, the CDR3 is TGTGCCAGCAGACGGGGAGGTAGCTACGAGCAGTACTTC. This chain uses TRBV6-5 with TRBJ2-7, with a weak D call TRBD2 (6 bases). CDR1 and CDR2 from the germline V gene are MNHEY and SVGAGI. This CDR3 spans 13 amino acids. V lost 6 bases, J lost 3 bases, and 12 bases lay in between.

This clone is a singleton in its sample. The chain joins TRBV27 to TRBJ2-1; 10 nucleotides agree with TRBD2. Germline values: CDR1 MNHEY, CDR2 SMNVEV (reference sequence). With 7 bases clipped from V and 8 bases from J, the junction kept 17 bases outside the gene matches. The CDR3 has 17 amino acids. CDR3 region: CASTPGLAGVEMDEQFF. The CDR3 coding sequence is TGTGCCAGCACCCCGGGGCTAGCGGGAGTCGAAATGGATGAGCAGTTCTTC.

The V and J genes are TRBV28 and TRBJ2-2, with 13 bases aligning to TRBD2. V lost 5 bases and J lost 6; bases outside the gene matches: 3. Per germline, CDR1 MDHEN and CDR2 SYDVKM. This CDR3 contains 15 residues. The CDR3 DNA reads TGTGCCAGCAGTACTAGCGGGAGGGCCCCCGGGGAGCTGTTTTTT. Translating it yields CASSTSGRAPGELFF. Full variable domain (outside the CDR3, taken from reference TRBV28 and TRBJ2-2): DVKVTQSSRYLVKRTGEKVFLECVQDMDHENMFWYRQDPGLGLRLIYFSYDVKMKEKGDIPEGYSVSREKKERFSLILESASTNQTSMYLCASSTSGRAPGELFFGEGSRLTVL.

V and J are TRBV28 and TRBJ2-5; perhaps TRBD2 as D (6 bases). CDR1 and CDR2 from the germline V gene are MDHEN and SYDVKM. The length of the CDR3 is 17 residues. Trimming removed 4 bases at V and 5 bases at J, with 23 bases between. In DNA form, the CDR3 reads TGTGCCAGCAGTTCACCTAGGGACTCCGGAGTGGGGGAGACCCAGTACTTC. It specifies CASSSPRDSGVGETQYF.

This chain connects TRBV5-1 to TRBJ2-6; D may be TRBD1 (7 bases). Trimming took off 0 bases at V and 2 bases at J, with 12 bases between the two ends. The length of the CDR3 is 17 residues. Looked up from germline, CDR1 is SGHRS and CDR2 is YFSETQ. The CDR3 loop reads CASSLDPRGAGANVLTF. The CDR3 region has the DNA TGCGCCAGCAGCTTGGACCCCAGGGGGGCTGGGGCCAACGTCCTGACTTTC.